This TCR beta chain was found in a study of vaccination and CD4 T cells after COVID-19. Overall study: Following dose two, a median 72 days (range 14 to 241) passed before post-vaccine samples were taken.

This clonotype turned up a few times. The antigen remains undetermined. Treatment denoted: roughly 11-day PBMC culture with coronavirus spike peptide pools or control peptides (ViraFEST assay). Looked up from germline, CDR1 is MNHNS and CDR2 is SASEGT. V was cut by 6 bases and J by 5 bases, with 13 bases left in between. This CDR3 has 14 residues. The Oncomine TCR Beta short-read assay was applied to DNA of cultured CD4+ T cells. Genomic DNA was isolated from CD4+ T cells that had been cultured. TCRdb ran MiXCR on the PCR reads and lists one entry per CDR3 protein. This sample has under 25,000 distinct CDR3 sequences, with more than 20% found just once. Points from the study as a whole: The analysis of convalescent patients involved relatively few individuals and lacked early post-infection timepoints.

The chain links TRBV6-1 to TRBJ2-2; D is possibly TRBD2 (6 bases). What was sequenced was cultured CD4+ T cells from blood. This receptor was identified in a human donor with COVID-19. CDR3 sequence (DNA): TGTGCCAGCAGGGGACTTGGCCAAACCGGGGAGCTGTTTTTT. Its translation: CASRGLGQTGELFF.